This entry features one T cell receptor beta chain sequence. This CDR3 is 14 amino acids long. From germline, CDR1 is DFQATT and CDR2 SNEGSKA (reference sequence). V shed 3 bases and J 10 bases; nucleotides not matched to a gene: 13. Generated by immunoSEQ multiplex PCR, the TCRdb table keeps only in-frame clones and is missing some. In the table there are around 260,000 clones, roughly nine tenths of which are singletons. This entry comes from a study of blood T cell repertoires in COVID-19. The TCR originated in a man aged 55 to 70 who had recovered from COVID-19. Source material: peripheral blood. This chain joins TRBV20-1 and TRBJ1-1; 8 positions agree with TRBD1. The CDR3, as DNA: TGCAGTGCTAGTATAGGGACAGGCCGGGGGAGAGCTTTCTTT. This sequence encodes CSASIGTGRGRAFF.